Only a few counts were recorded for the clone carrying this TCR beta chain. Its antigen is unknown. These data belong to a study of T cell repertoires in cytomegalovirus infection. Study-wide points: Within the response measured ex vivo, HLA-C-restricted CMV-specific TCR beta clonotypes were dominant. Cumulative public TCR beta family frequency identified CMV carriers with the relevant HLA.

V shed 5 bases, J shed 4 bases, and the junction held 10 bases outside the gene matches. Germline V gene sequence: CDR1 SGHVS, CDR2 FQNEAQ. The CDR3 is 16 amino acids. MiXCR, run by TCRdb on the reads, gives a single entry per CDR3 protein. The sample consists of 200,000 to 250,000 distinct CDR3 sequences, less than 50% of them appearing once. This receptor was obtained from a human donor in good health (CMV status not recorded). Some clones in this sample may be carry-over from other donors' samples. This chain joins TRBV7-8 and TRBJ2-1; 8 bases align to TRBD2. The sample here was CD8+ T cells from cultured PBMCs, taken from culture after CMV antigen stimulation. Here the CDR3 reads CASSPLGTRLYNEQFF. The CDR3 coding sequence is TGTGCCAGCAGCCCACTCGGGACTAGATTATACAATGAGCAGTTCTTC.